This passage covers 7 T cell receptor beta chains from one sample sequenced in a study of T cell repertoires in cytomegalovirus infection. TCRdb ran MiXCR on the reads and lists one entry per CDR3 protein. The sample has roughly 760,000 distinct CDR3 sequences, roughly a third seen once. The material sequenced was PBMCs. Every receptor here comes from a human donor in good health (CMV status not recorded). Some clones in this sample may be carry-over from other donors' samples.

This clonotype has more than one count but fewer than ten. The chain combines TRBV20-1 with TRBJ2-3; 7 bases map to TRBD2. V gave up 5 bases and J gave up 2 bases; unmatched junction bases: 10. The germline gives CDR1 DFQATT, CDR2 SNEGSKA (reference sequence). This CDR3 is built from 15 residues. CDR3 in DNA: TGCAGTGCTTGTCACGCTAGCGGACACACAGATACGCAGTATTTT. This sequence encodes CSACHASGHTDTQYF.

The rearrangement uses TRBV7-2 and TRBJ2-3, with TRBD2 matching 10 bases. This CDR3 comprises 16 residues. Per germline, CDR1 SGHTA and CDR2 FQGNSA. V was pared by 5 bases and J by 0 bases, with 5 bases of the junction left unmatched. The CDR3 here is CASSQRGGASTDTQYF. Written as DNA, the CDR3 is TGTGCCAGCAGCCAGCGGGGGGGTGCTAGCACAGATACGCAGTATTTT.

This clonotype was found many times. The chain joins TRBV7-8 to TRBJ1-2; maybe TRBD1 (6 bases). The CDR3 sequence is 17 residues long. Trimming cost V 3 bases and J 6 bases, with 23 bases left between them. Germline CDR1 and CDR2: SGHVS and FQNEAQ. The chain's CDR3 is CASSLGAGSLSGHGYTF. The CDR3 DNA follows: TGTGCCAGCAGCTTGGGGGCGGGTTCCCTAAGCGGGCATGGCTACACCTTC.

This clonotype was detected a few times. At one of its ends the junction is not consistent with the germline gene, which may arise from a read error. The V call is TRBV7-6, the J call TRBJ2-2, with D possibly being TRBD1 (6 bases). CDR1 is SGHVS and CDR2 is FNYEAQ in the germline V gene. This CDR3 spans 16 amino acids. The CDR3 nucleotides read TGTGCTAGCAGCTGGGGCCGGCAGGGGCAGGCCGGGGAGCTGTTTTTT. Translation: CASSWGRQGQAGELFF. Combining the CDR3 with reference TRBV7-6 and TRBJ2-2 gives the whole variable domain GAGVSQSPRYKVTKRGQDVALRCDPISGHVSLYWYRQALGQGPEFLTYFNYEAQQDKSGLPNDRFSAERPEGSISTLTIQRTEQRDSAMYRCASSWGRQGQAGELFFGEGSRLTVL.

V usage is TRBV7-8 and J usage is TRBJ2-7, with 7 bases lining up with TRBD2. Germline V gene sequence: CDR1 SGHVS, CDR2 FQNEAQ. V was clipped by 5 bases and J by 3 bases; unmatched bases: 13. This CDR3 comprises 16 residues. The DNA for the CDR3 is TGTGCCAGCAGCCCTACTGGGGGGAGGGTCCTCTACGAGCAGTACTTC. The encoded protein is CASSPTGGRVLYEQYF.

This clonotype was recorded a few times. The chain recombines TRBV6-5 with TRBJ1-1; D not resolved. The CDR3 extends over 17 amino acids. Germline lookup yields CDR1 MNHEY and CDR2 SVGAGI. Between the trimmed V and J ends, which lost 6 bases and 5 bases, there was a span of 25 bases. CDR3 sequence (DNA): TGTGCCAGCAGATCATCTGGACCTGCGTTGGGGTCTACTGAAGCTTTCTTT. It yields the protein CASRSSGPALGSTEAFF.

This sequence joins TRBV5-5 and TRBJ2-1, with 11 nucleotides matching TRBD2. Germline V lookup: CDR1 SGHKS, CDR2 YYEKEE (reference sequence). The CDR3 is 17 residues long. Germline trimming cut 6 bases from V and 0 bases from J; bases unmatched to any gene: 8. CDR3 region: CASTLVSGGASYNEQFF. CDR3 in DNA: TGTGCCAGCACCCTTGTTAGCGGGGGGGCCTCCTACAATGAGCAGTTCTTC.